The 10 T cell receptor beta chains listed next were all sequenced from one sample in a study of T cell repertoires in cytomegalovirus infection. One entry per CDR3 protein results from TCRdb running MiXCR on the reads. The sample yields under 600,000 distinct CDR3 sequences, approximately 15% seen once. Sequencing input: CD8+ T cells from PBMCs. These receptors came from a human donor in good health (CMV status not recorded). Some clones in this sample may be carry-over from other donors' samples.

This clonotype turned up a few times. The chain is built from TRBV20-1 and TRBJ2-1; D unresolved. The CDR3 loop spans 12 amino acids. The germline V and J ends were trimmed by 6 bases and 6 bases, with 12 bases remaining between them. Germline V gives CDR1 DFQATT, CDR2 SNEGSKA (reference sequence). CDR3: CSAATRSNEQFF. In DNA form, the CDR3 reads TGCAGTGCGGCCACGCGGAGCAATGAGCAGTTCTTC.

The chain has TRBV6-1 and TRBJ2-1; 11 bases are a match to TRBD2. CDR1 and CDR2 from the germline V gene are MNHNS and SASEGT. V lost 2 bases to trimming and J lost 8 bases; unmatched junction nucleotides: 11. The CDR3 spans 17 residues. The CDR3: CASSEYPSGRMVDEQFF. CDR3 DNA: TGTGCCAGCAGTGAATATCCTAGCGGGAGGATGGTCGATGAGCAGTTCTTC.

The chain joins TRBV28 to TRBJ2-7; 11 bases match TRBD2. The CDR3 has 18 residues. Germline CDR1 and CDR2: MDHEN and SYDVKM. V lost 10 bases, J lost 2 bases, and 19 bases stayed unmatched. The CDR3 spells CATLPTSGTLTRTYEQYF. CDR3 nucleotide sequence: TGTGCCACCCTGCCGACTAGCGGGACACTAACAAGAACCTACGAGCAGTACTTC.

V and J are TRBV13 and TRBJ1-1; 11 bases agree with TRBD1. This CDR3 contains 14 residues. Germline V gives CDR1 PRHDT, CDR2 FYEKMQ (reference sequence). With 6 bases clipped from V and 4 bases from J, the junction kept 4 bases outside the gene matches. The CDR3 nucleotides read TGTGCCAGCAGGGACAGGGGGCCGGTCACTGAAGCTTTCTTT. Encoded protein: CASRDRGPVTEAFF.

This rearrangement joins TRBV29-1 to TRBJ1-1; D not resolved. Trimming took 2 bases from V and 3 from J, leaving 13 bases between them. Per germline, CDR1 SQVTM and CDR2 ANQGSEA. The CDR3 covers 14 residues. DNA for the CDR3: TGCAGCGTTGAACCCCCCGCGGTCTACACTGAAGCTTTCTTT. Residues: CSVEPPAVYTEAFF.

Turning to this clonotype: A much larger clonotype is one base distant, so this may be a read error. CDR3 sequence reads: CASRMRGLAGAGSYNEQFF. The CDR3 bases are TGTGCCAGTAGAATGAGGGGACTAGCGGGAGCGGGATCGTACAATGAGCAGTTCTTC. The chain combines TRBV19 with TRBJ2-1, with 14 bases aligning to TRBD2. Germline assignment: CDR1 LNHDA and CDR2 SQIVND (reference sequence). The CDR3 consists of 19 residues. V lost 6 bases to trimming and J lost 4 bases; unmatched junction nucleotides: 14.

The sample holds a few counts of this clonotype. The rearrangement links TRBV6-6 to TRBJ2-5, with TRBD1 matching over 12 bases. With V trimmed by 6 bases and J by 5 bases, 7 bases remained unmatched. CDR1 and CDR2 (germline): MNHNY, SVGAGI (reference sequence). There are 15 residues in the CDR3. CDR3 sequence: CASSPGQGALETQYF. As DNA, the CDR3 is TGTGCCAGCAGCCCGGGACAGGGGGCCTTGGAGACCCAGTACTTC.

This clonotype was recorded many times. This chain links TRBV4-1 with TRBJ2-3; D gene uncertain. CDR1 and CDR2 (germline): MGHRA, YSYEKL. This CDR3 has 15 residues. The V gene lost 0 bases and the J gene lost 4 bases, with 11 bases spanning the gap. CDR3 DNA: TGCGCCAGCAGCCAAGAACGGCAGGCCGCAGATACGCAGTATTTT. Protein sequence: CASSQERQAADTQYF.

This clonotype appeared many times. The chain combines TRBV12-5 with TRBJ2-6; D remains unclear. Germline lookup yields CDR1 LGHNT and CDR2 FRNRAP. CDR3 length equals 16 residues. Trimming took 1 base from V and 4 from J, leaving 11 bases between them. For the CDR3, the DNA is TGTGCTAGTGGTTTGGCGACGGGTGCCGGGGCCAACGTCCTGACTTTC. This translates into CASGLATGAGANVLTF.

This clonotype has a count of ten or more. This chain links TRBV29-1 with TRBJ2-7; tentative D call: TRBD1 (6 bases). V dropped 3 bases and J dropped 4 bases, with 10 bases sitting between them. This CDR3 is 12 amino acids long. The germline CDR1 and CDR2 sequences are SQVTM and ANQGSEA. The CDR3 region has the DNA TGCAGCGTTGAGGGCAGGGGATACGAGCAGTACTTC. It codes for CSVEGRGYEQYF.